These 14 T cell receptor beta chains came from one sample sequenced in a study of blood T cell repertoires in COVID-19. The data were produced by immunoSEQ multiplex PCR, yet TCRdb's version contains in-frame clones alone and is incomplete. The sample contains about 86,000 clones, over 70% of which appear only once. Sequencing was done on a sample of peripheral blood. The receptors were sampled from a woman of 80 years or more with active or convalescent COVID-19.

CDR3 coding DNA: TGTGCCAGCAGCGTAGCTCCCTGGACTAGCGGGGGATCCTACGAGCAGTACTTC. This encodes CASSVAPWTSGGSYEQYF. The chain links TRBV9 to TRBJ2-7, with TRBD2 matching over 13 bases. J was trimmed by 1 base and V by 0 bases; bases with no gene match: 7. Germline V lookup: CDR1 SGDLS, CDR2 YYNGEE. This CDR3 has 18 residues.

J is TRBJ1-2 and V is TRBV20-1, with TRBD1 as a possible D gene (5 bases). Germline lookup yields CDR1 DFQATT and CDR2 SNEGSKA (reference sequence). V was pared by 3 bases and J by 7 bases, with 18 bases between. CDR3 size: 14 residues. For the CDR3, the DNA is TGCAGTGCTAGTGACCATTCGGGGGTGGTTGGCTACACCTTC. It encodes CSASDHSGVVGYTF.

This chain connects TRBV19 to TRBJ1-1; 8 positions match TRBD1. CDR3 length equals 15 residues. Germline lookup yields CDR1 LNHDA and CDR2 SQIVND (reference sequence). The V and J ends lost 9 bases and 1 base, in that order; junction bases with no gene match: 10. The CDR3 protein is CASRSWGTGNTEAFF. CDR3 nucleotide sequence: TGTGCCAGCCGGAGCTGGGGGACAGGGAACACTGAAGCTTTCTTT.

J is TRBJ2-2 and V is TRBV6-2 or TRBV6-3; 9 bases fit TRBD1. V gave up 2 bases and J gave up 5 bases; unmatched junction bases: 6. This CDR3 is 16 amino acids long. In germline, CDR1 is MNHEY, CDR2 SVGEGT. Here the CDR3 DNA reads TGTGCCAGCAGTTACCCCACCGGGACAGGGACCGGGGAGCTGTTTTTT. Residues: CASSYPTGTGTGELFF.

The rearrangement uses TRBV11-3 and TRBJ2-3; D possibly corresponds to TRBD1 (6 bases). Germline assignment: CDR1 SGHNT and CDR2 YENEEA. Trimming removed 5 bases from V and 4 bases from J, with 13 bases in between. The CDR3 contains 14 residues. The chain's CDR3 is CASSLMGAADTQYF. For the CDR3, the DNA is TGTGCCAGCAGCCTGATGGGGGCGGCAGATACGCAGTATTTT. Supplemented by reference TRBV11-3 and TRBJ2-3, the full variable domain reads EAGVVQSPRYKIIEKKQPVAFWCNPISGHNTLYWYLQNLGQGPELLIRYENEEAVDDSQLPKDRFSAERLKGVDSTLKIQPAELGDSAVYLCASSLMGAADTQYFGPGTRLTVL.

The chain combines TRBV5-1 with TRBJ1-1; TRBD1 agrees at 9 bases. The CDR3 loop spans 16 amino acids. J gave up 1 base and V 4 bases, and 8 bases lay outside the gene matches. Germline V gene sequence: CDR1 SGHRS, CDR2 YFSETQ. As DNA, the CDR3 is TGCGCCAGCAGCGTTACAGGGGGCCATGGGAACACTGAAGCTTTCTTT. Its translation is CASSVTGGHGNTEAFF.

The chain has TRBV6-5 and TRBJ2-3; TRBD2 agrees at 7 bases. V dropped 7 bases and J dropped 8; count of bases not matched to a gene: 9. Germline values: CDR1 MNHEY, CDR2 SVGAGI. The CDR3 totals 13 residues. The chain's CDR3 is CASIPAGVGTQYF. CDR3 DNA: TGTGCCAGCATTCCCGCGGGAGTGGGTACGCAGTATTTT.

J is TRBJ1-1 and V is TRBV11-1; tentative D call: TRBD1 (6 bases). This CDR3 is 15 amino acids long. Per the germline V gene, CDR1 is SGHAT and CDR2 is FQDESV (reference sequence). The V gene lost 5 bases and the J gene lost 3 bases, with 16 bases spanning the gap. CDR3: CASSSYRVGDTEAFF. The DNA of the CDR3 is TGTGCCAGCAGCAGCTACAGGGTCGGGGACACTGAAGCTTTCTTT.

This clone has more than one count but fewer than ten. The chain links TRBV28 to TRBJ2-2; 8 nucleotides match TRBD1. The CDR3 extends over 17 amino acids. With V trimmed by 4 bases and J by 3 bases, 10 bases remained unmatched. The germline V gene encodes CDR1 MDHEN and CDR2 SYDVKM. The CDR3 nucleotides are TGTGCCAGCAGTTCACCTAGCCGGACAGGGCACACCGGGGAGCTGTTTTTT. Its protein is CASSSPSRTGHTGELFF.

This clone was recorded only once. This sequence joins TRBV2 and TRBJ2-1; 13 positions match TRBD2. CDR1 and CDR2 from the germline V gene are SNHLY and FYNNEI. The V and J ends lost 6 bases and 9 bases, in that order; junction bases with no gene match: 5. The CDR3 covers 14 residues. CDR3: CASRELAGGFEQFF. The DNA of the CDR3 is TGTGCCAGCAGAGAACTAGCGGGAGGGTTTGAGCAGTTCTTC.

The V call is TRBV11-3, the J call TRBJ2-1, with TRBD2 matching 7 bases. Per the germline V gene, CDR1 is SGHNT and CDR2 is YENEEA. The CDR3 runs 13 residues. V lost 5 bases to trimming and J lost 10 bases; unmatched junction nucleotides: 8. CDR3 coding DNA: TGTGCCAGCAGCCAAGCCGGGAGGAACGAGCAGTTCTTC. Translated: CASSQAGRNEQFF.

The V call is TRBV11-2, the J call TRBJ2-1; the match to TRBD2 covers 10 bases. In germline, CDR1 is SGHAT, CDR2 FQNNGV. V dropped 6 bases and J dropped 4; count of bases not matched to a gene: 9. The CDR3 covers 16 residues. The CDR3 DNA reads TGTGCCAGCAGTCTAGCGGGGGCCCCCTGGTACAATGAGCAGTTCTTC. This sequence encodes CASSLAGAPWYNEQFF.

This clone was seen once. This chain uses TRBV7-7 with TRBJ2-1; 9 bases align to TRBD1. Germline CDR1 is SSHAT and CDR2 is FNYEAQ (reference sequence). V gave up 1 base and J gave up 6 bases; unmatched junction bases: 7. The CDR3 spans 16 residues. The CDR3 spells CASSLVGTGLGNEQFF. The CDR3 nucleotides are TGTGCCAGCAGCTTAGTGGGGACAGGGTTGGGCAATGAGCAGTTCTTC.

The J gene is TRBJ2-2, the V gene TRBV6-5; 12 nucleotides align to TRBD2. CDR3 length: 15 residues. The ends lost 2 bases at V and 7 bases at J; junction bases unmatched: 2. In germline, CDR1 is MNHEY, CDR2 SVGAGI. The CDR3 here is CASSYTSGRIGELFF. The DNA of the CDR3 is TGTGCCAGCAGTTACACTAGCGGGAGGATCGGGGAGCTGTTTTTT.